The sequence of this T cell receptor (beta chain) was determined in a study of blood T cell repertoires in COVID-19. To note about this clone: The junction departs from germline at one end; a sequencing error may be responsible.

Sequenced by immunoSEQ multiplex PCR; TCRdb stores in-frame clones only, minus some. The data hold approximately 170,000 clones, with 84% observed a single time. This TCR was sampled from a woman over 75 with acute or convalescent COVID-19. Sequenced sample: peripheral blood.

This chain's CDR3 is CASSLGGPF. In nucleotides, the CDR3 is TGTGCCAGCAGCTTAGGAGGCCCCTTC. This rearrangement joins TRBV11-2 to TRBJ2-7; D gene unclear. The CDR3 is 9 residues long. Germline V gene lookup returns CDR1 SGHAT and CDR2 FQNNGV.